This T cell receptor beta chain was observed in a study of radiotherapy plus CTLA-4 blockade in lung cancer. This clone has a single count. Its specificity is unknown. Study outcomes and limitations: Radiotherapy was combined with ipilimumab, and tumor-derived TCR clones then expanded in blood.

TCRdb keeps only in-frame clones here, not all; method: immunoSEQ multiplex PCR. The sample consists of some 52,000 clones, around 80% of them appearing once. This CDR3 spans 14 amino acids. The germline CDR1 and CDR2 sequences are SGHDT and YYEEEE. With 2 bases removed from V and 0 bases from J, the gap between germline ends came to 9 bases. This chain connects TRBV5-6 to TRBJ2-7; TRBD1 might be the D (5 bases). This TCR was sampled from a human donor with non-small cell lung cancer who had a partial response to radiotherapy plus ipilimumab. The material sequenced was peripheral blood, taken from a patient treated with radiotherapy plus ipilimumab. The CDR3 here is CASSFAGISYEQYF. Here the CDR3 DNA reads TGTGCCAGCAGCTTCGCAGGGATCTCCTACGAGCAGTACTTC.